Sequencing of this TCR beta chain was carried out in a study of beta chain features in type 1 diabetes. Findings and caveats of the study: A greater similarity of naive, central memory and Treg TCRB repertoires was seen among patients than among healthy donors. Moderate but significant shortening of TCRB CDR3s was recorded in all four CD4+ subsets from Type 1 diabetes patients. For type 1 diabetes patients, VDJ junctions showed fewer insertions and more deletions.

Isolated RNA was reverse transcribed in full, so expressed TCRB transcripts were sequenced. Profiling relied on immunoSEQ multiplex PCR, and the TCRdb table lists in-frame clones only, not all of them. The sample has hundreds of thousands of clones, around 15% seen once. V gave up 1 base and J gave up 8 bases, with 15 bases separating them. CDR1 is LGHNA and CDR2 is YSLEER in the germline V gene. This CDR3 has 15 amino acids. This clone was counted a few times. No antigen is known for it. CD45RO/CCR7/CD25/CD127/CD95/CD27 staining was used to isolate CD4+ naive, central memory, regulatory and stem cell-like memory cells by sorting.

This receptor was identified in a man aged 18 to 30 with type 1 diabetes. The sequenced sample consisted of naive CD4+ T cells from blood. The rearrangement uses TRBV4-3 and TRBJ2-1; D possibly corresponds to TRBD2 (6 bases). CDR3 in DNA: TGCGCCAGCAGCCAAGGACTAGTGGAGTTGGATGAGCAGTTCTTC. Translating it yields CASSQGLVELDEQFF.